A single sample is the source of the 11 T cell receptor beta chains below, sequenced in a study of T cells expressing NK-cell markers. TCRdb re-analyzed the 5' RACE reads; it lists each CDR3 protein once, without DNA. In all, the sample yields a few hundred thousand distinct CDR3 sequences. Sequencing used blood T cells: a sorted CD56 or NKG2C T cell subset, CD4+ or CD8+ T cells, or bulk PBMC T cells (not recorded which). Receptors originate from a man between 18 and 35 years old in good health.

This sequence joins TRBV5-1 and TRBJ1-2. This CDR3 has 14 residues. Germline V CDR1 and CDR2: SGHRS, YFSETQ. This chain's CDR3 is CASSLTVQVYGYTF.

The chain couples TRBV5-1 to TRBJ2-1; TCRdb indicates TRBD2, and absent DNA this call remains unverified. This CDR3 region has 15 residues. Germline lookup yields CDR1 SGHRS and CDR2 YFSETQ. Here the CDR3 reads CASSARTSGSDEQFF.

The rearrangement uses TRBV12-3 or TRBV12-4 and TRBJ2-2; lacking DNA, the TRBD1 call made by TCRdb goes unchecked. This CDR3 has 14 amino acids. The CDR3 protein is CASSFTGGTGELFF.

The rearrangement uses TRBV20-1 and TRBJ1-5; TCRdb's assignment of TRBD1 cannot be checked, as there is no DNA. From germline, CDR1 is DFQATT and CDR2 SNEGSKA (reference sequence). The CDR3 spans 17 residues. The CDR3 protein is CSARDYLGARSNQPQHF.

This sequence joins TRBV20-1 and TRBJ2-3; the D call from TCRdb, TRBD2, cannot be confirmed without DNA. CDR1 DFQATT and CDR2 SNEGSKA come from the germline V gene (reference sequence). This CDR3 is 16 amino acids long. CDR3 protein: CSARDLTTSSTDTQYF.

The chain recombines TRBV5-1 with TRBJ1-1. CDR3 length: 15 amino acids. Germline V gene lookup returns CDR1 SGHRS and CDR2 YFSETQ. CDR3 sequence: CASSLVDFLNTEAFF.

The CDR3 is CASSVLQAEQFF. The chain couples TRBV2 to TRBJ2-1; no DNA is available, so the TRBD1 call from TCRdb remains unchecked. Germline V gives CDR1 SNHLY, CDR2 FYNNEI. This CDR3 contains 12 residues.

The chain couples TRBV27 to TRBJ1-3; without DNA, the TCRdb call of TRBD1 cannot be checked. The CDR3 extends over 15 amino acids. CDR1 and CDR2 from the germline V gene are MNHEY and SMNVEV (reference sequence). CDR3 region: CASRAGTASGNTIYF.

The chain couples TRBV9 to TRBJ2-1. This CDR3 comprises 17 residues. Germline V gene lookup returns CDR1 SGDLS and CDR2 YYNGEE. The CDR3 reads CASSVAFGKSSYNEQFF.

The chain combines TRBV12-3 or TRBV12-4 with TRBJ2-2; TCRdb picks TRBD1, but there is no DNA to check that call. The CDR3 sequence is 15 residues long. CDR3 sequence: CARPMGVSRTGELFF.

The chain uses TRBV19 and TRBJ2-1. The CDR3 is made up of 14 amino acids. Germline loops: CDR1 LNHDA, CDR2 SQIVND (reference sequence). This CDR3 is CASRKDNPYNEQFF.